The T cell receptor beta chain under discussion was sequenced for a study of blood T cells in healthy people across ages (dated by TCRdb to 2014 to 2015). As for the study more broadly: In model experiments, template switching captured roughly one uniquely barcoded TCR beta cDNA molecule for every two T cells. Age-related changes in TCR beta repertoire diversity were measured in the study by deep sequencing normalized with unique cDNA molecular identifiers. Using the same blood draw, the study looked at two additional independent replicas of 1 million unique cDNA reads for two donors, one aged 18 to 30 and the other aged 80 or older. Donors of different ages were randomly distributed across sequencing lanes to avoid experimental bias. Donors were grouped into four age groups: young (average 16 years), middle-aged (39), aged (62) and long-lived (about 90). The full study reports these points: Donor CMV infection status was unknown, potentially confounding age-related changes in expanded clonotypes. The long-lived group showed more naive CD4+ T cells, fewer expanded clones and increased TCR diversity than the aged group, suggesting age selection. As age increased, observed TCR beta diversity per million T cells dropped in a roughly linear way, and a significant reduction was already evident by age 40. Because profiling used bulk unsorted PBMCs, naive and antigen-experienced compartments could not be compared conclusively. There was a strong correlation between observed TCR beta diversity and the percentage of naive T cells measured by flow cytometry. Estimates of total diversity from one million sequenced T cells were regarded as lower bounds and underestimates.

Donors were a few dozen systemically healthy Caucasian individuals from Russia aged roughly 6 to 95 years. About 10 milliliters of peripheral blood were collected from each donor into EDTA-treated Vacutainer tubes. Ficoll-Paque density-gradient centrifugation was used to isolate PBMCs, with at least 6 million obtained per sample. Total RNA, at least 6 micrograms per sample, was extracted from PBMCs with Trizol reagent. For every donor, flow cytometry on a PBMC aliquot measured the percentage of naive CD45RAhigh/CD27high T cells. To prepare the library, 5' RACE was applied. The listed sequencing device is Illumina HiSeq 2500. A second PCR of roughly 6 to 11 cycles was run with a J-beta primer mix and a sample-barcoded 5' primer. Each TCR beta cDNA molecule received a unique molecular identifier from a template-switch 5' adaptor carrying 12 random nucleotides. Each sample yielded at least 3 million CDR3-containing paired-end reads. All of the RNA was converted into first-strand cDNA using the Mint cDNA synthesis kit, with a TRBC-specific oligonucleotide serving as the primer. Following uracil-DNA glycosylase treatment, all cDNA underwent a first 18-cycle PCR with the universal primers M1SS and BC2_uni_R. In the authors' own workflow: Each sample was normalized by randomly selecting 1 million high-quality reads, each carrying a distinct molecular identifier. Instead of being binned into consensus sequences, reads that shared molecular identifiers were thrown out. MiTCR, run with a Q25 quality threshold and the strictest error-elimination algorithm, handled CDR3 identification, clonotype clustering and error correction. Lower-bound total TCR beta diversity was estimated with a nonparametric unseen species model using Euler transformation. TCRdb cleaned the public reads at Q25 with fastp, built clones with MiXCR and kept in-frame beta chains. Identical CDR3 proteins give one entry, which carries the most common genes and DNA. For this entry, the V and J calls and clone size follow TCRdb and not the study's own pipeline. This sample holds fewer than 900,000 distinct CDR3 sequences; 43% were observed only once. Jointly, the top ten make up 20% to 25% of the sample.

This clonotype was seen only a few times. There is no known antigen for this receptor. No qualities accompany the bases; no much larger clone lies one base away. There are 13 amino acids in the CDR3, from cysteine to phenylalanine inclusive. The read is trimmed to its CDR3 DNA, 39 bases read in frame from base 1. Reading the germline V gene (reference sequence) gives CDR1 DFQATT and CDR2 SNEGSKA. V has 8 bases trimmed and J has 5 bases trimmed; junction bases matching no gene number 8. This clonotype was obtained from a woman aged 55 to 70 in good health. Here the chain combines TRBV20-1 and TRBJ2-3, with 9 junctional bases fitting TRBD2. Sequencing was done on a sample of blood. The encoded CDR3 is CSSELAGVDTQYF. The sequenced DNA is TGCAGTTCCGAACTAGCGGGTGTAGATACGCAGTATTTT.